A selection of T cell receptor beta chains follows, all from one sample in a study of lung T cells in sarcoidosis with Löfgren's syndrome. TCRdb called the reads again in MiXCR, with one record for every CDR3 protein. This sample has about 19,000 distinct CDR3 sequences, with 20% to 25% found just once. Sequenced material: CD4+ T cells from PBMCs. All receptors come from a human donor with sarcoidosis (Löfgren's syndrome or another form), or a control subject (not recorded which). The CDR3 runs from the conserved cysteine through the conserved F or W. A D gene is named only where the DNA matches it firmly. Size is omitted from some rows. Given values are once, few, many or a class for expanded clones.

d_call	clone_size	v_call	j_call	cdr3_nt	cdr3_aa
TRBD2	many	TRBV3-1	TRBJ2-1	TGTGCCAGCAGCCAAATAGCGGGGGGGAAAAATGAGCAGTTCTTC	CASSQIAGGKNEQFF
NA	NA	TRBV29-1	TRBJ2-2	TGCAGCGTTGAAGATAGGAACAGCCAAAACACCGGGGAGCTGTTTTTT	CSVEDRNSQNTGELFF
TRBD2	many	TRBV15	TRBJ2-3	TGTGCCACCAGCAGAGACTTCAGCGGGGGGGCGGATGATACGCAGTATTTT	CATSRDFSGGADDTQYF
NA	many	TRBV7-2	TRBJ1-1	TGTGCCAGCAGCTTATCCCCTCGACCGGTCAACACTGAAGCTTTCTTT	CASSLSPRPVNTEAFF
NA	medium-sized	TRBV20-1	TRBJ2-1	TGCAGTGTCTTTAAGGGACAAACCTACAATGAGCAGTTCTTC	CSVFKGQTYNEQFF
TRBD1	many	TRBV30	TRBJ2-7	TGTGCCGGGACAGGGGACGACTCCTACGAGCAGTACTTC	CAGTGDDSYEQYF
NA	many	TRBV7-6	TRBJ2-7	TGTGCCAGCACCCCAGGGGACGGAGCCTACGAGCAGTACTTC	CASTPGDGAYEQYF
TRBD2	NA	TRBV11-2	TRBJ2-3	TGTGCCAGCAGCCCGGGACTAGCGGCTAGCACAGATACGCAGTATTTT	CASSPGLAASTDTQYF
TRBD2	many	TRBV20-1	TRBJ2-1	TGCAGTGCTCCTAACCCGACTAGCGGGTGGGGGAATGAGCAGTTCTTC	CSAPNPTSGWGNEQFF
TRBD1	many	TRBV4-1	TRBJ2-5	TGCGCCAGCAGCCAAGGGACAGGGGGTTCGTTAGAGACCCAGTACTTC	CASSQGTGGSLETQYF
NA	many	TRBV20-1	TRBJ2-5	TGCAGTGCCAAAAGCGGGTACCAAGAGACCCAGTACTTC	CSAKSGYQETQYF
TRBD2	many	TRBV4-2	TRBJ2-3	TGTGCCAGCAGCCGGGGACTAGCGGGGGATGATACGCAGTATTTT	CASSRGLAGDDTQYF
TRBD1	many	TRBV20-1	TRBJ1-2	TGCAGTGCCCGACAGGGGGCTTTAGGTGGCTACACCTTC	CSARQGALGGYTF
NA	many	TRBV11-1	TRBJ2-7	TGTGCCAGCAGCCGATGGGTCGGGACTGAGCAGTACTTC	CASSRWVGTEQYF
NA	NA	TRBV11-2	TRBJ2-3	TGTGCCAGCAGCAGCCACCCTAACACAGATACGCAGTATTTT	CASSSHPNTDTQYF
NA	many	TRBV11-2	TRBJ2-3	TGTGCCAGCAGCTTAGTTCAAAGGGTTAGCACAGATACGCAGTATTTT	CASSLVQRVSTDTQYF
TRBD2	NA	TRBV7-2	TRBJ2-1	TGTGCCAGCAGCTTAACCATGACTAGCTCCTCCTACAATGAGAAGTTCTTC	CASSLTMTSSSYNEKFF
NA	many	TRBV29-1	TRBJ2-3	TGCAGCGTTTGGGTAGCGCGGTCAGTCACAGATACGCAGTATTTT	CSVWVARSVTDTQYF
NA	many	TRBV5-1	TRBJ2-5	TGCGCCAGCAGCTTGACAGGAGCCCAAGAGACCCAGTACTTC	CASSLTGAQETQYF
NA	many	TRBV20-1	TRBJ2-7	TGCAGTGTGGGTGCGGGCGGATACGAGCAGTACTTC	CSVGAGGYEQYF
NA	many	TRBV12-3/TRBV12-4	TRBJ1-5	TGTGCCAGCAGTTTAGACCTTACGATCAATCAGCCCCAGCATTTT	CASSLDLTINQPQHF
NA	many	TRBV24-1	TRBJ2-3	TGTGCCAGCAAAGGGAGCACAGATACGCAGTATTTT	CASKGSTDTQYF
TRBD1	many	TRBV11-1	TRBJ2-2	TGTGCCAGCAGCTCAGACAGGGCCCCCACCGGGGAGCTGTTTTTT	CASSSDRAPTGELFF
NA	few	TRBV20-1	TRBJ1-1	TGCGGTGCTGGAGAGCCCAGGAGCATGAACACTGAAGCTTTCTTT	CGAGEPRSMNTEAFF
NA	many	TRBV18	TRBJ1-1	TGTGCCAGCTCACCATTGGGGACTAAGGAGGGCTTT	CASSPLGTKEGF